These 28 T cell receptor beta chains came from one sample sequenced in a study of blood T cell repertoires in COVID-19. Repertoires were generated with immunoSEQ multiplex PCR, while TCRdb's copy carries only in-frame clones and drops some. The data contain roughly 80,000 clones, 80% to 95% of them seen just once; the ten biggest clones take up approximately 2.8%. The specimen was peripheral blood. The receptors were gathered from a man aged 50-60 years with COVID-19, enrolled during active disease.

The V and J genes are TRBV6-6 and TRBJ2-4; TRBD2 agrees at 8 bases. V trimming: 6 bases; J trimming: 4 bases; junction bases outside the gene matches: 8. The CDR3 length is 15 residues. Germline V gene sequence: CDR1 MNHNY, CDR2 SVGAGI (reference sequence). The CDR3 sequence: CASSEPGLGKNIQYF. The CDR3 region has the DNA TGTGCCAGCAGCGAACCGGGACTAGGGAAAAACATTCAGTACTTC.

The V gene is TRBV19, the J gene TRBJ2-2, with a possible D match to TRBD2 (6 bases). Trimming cost V 8 bases and J 6 bases, with 19 bases left between them. Germline assignment: CDR1 LNHDA and CDR2 SQIVND (reference sequence). This CDR3 spans 15 amino acids. The CDR3 region has the DNA TGTGCCAGTGCTGCTATCCAGGGAGGTGCCGGGGAGCTGTTTTTT. Translation gives CASAAIQGGAGELFF.

The genes are TRBV2 and TRBJ2-7; no firm D call. The V gene's germline CDR1 is SNHLY and CDR2 FYNNEI. Trimming cost V 4 bases and J 0 bases, with 10 bases left between them. There are 14 residues in the CDR3. CDR3 sequence: CASSAGSPSYEQYV. Written as DNA, the CDR3 is TGTGCCAGCAGTGCAGGTTCTCCCTCCTACGAGCAGTACGTC.

The gene calls are TRBV28 and TRBJ1-1; D may be TRBD1 (5 bases). The CDR3 spans 15 residues. CDR1 and CDR2 (germline): MDHEN, SYDVKM. Trimming shortened V by 7 bases and J by 0 bases, and 15 bases separated the two germline ends. This CDR3 is CASTRGYGMNTEAFF. The CDR3 region has the DNA TGTGCCAGCACCCGGGGGTACGGTATGAACACTGAAGCTTTCTTT.

The chain couples TRBV6-5 to TRBJ2-7; 9 bases are a match to TRBD1. The CDR3 sequence is 14 residues long. Trimming took 6 bases from V and 4 from J; bases not matched to a gene: 7. Germline CDR1 and CDR2: MNHEY and SVGAGI. For the CDR3, the DNA is TGTGCCAGCAGCCGAGACAGGGGGACATACGAGCAGTACGTC. Translating it yields CASSRDRGTYEQYV.

V and J are TRBV25-1 and TRBJ2-5, with TRBD1 matching over 10 bases. Germline CDR1 MGHDK, CDR2 SYGVNS. V was pared by 2 bases and J by 2 bases, with 11 bases of the junction left unmatched. This CDR3 spans 18 amino acids. CDR3 bases: TGTGCCAGCAGTGAACCCTCCACGGGGACAGGGGTTCAAGAGACCCAGTACTTC. This encodes CASSEPSTGTGVQETQYF. Looking up the rest from reference TRBV25-1 and TRBJ2-5 gives the full variable domain: EADIYQTPRYLVIGTGKKITLECSQTMGHDKMYWYQQDPGMELHLIHYSYGVNSTEKGDLSSESTVSRIRTEHFPLTLESARPSHTSQYLCASSEPSTGTGVQETQYFGPGTRLLVL.

This clone was seen only a few times. The chain has TRBV29-1 and TRBJ2-1; TRBD2 agrees at 8 bases. The length of the CDR3 is 15 residues. Per the germline V gene, CDR1 is SQVTM and CDR2 is ANQGSEA. J was trimmed by 7 bases and V by 5 bases; bases with no gene match: 13. The CDR3: CSVPAGTSTGNEQFF. The CDR3 nucleotides read TGCAGCGTTCCCGCCGGGACTAGTACGGGGAATGAGCAGTTCTTC.

This clone was detected once. The chain couples TRBV20-1 to TRBJ2-5, with TRBD2 matching 8 bases. In germline, CDR1 is DFQATT, CDR2 SNEGSKA (reference sequence). The junction had 2 bases not matched to a gene; V was cut back by 6 bases and J by 5 bases. This CDR3 comprises 11 residues. CDR3: CSAGTSETQYF. Written as DNA, the CDR3 is TGCAGTGCAGGGACTAGTGAGACCCAGTACTTC.

This clone was seen a handful of times. The chain links TRBV6-5 to TRBJ2-7; D perhaps matches TRBD1 (6 bases). This CDR3 has 13 residues. The germline gives CDR1 MNHEY, CDR2 SVGAGI. Trimming shortened V by 10 bases and J by 0 bases, and 13 bases separated the two germline ends. This CDR3 reads CATSRGFSYEQYF. CDR3 in DNA: TGTGCCACCTCCAGGGGCTTCTCCTACGAGCAGTACTTC.

The chain is built from TRBV7-8 and TRBJ1-1, with 7 bases lining up with TRBD1. The J segment lost 5 bases and the V segment lost 5 bases, leaving 14 bases of the junction unmatched. The CDR3 totals 16 residues. CDR1 is SGHVS, CDR2 FQNEAQ, per germline. CDR3 sequence (DNA): TGTGCCAGCAGCGACAGACTCCGACAGGGTGGGACTGAAGCTTTCTTT. Residues: CASSDRLRQGGTEAFF.

The CDR3 nucleotides are TGTGCCAGCAGCCAGGGCGGACAGGGCTCTAATGAAAAACTGTTTTTT. Translating gives CASSQGGQGSNEKLFF. This rearrangement joins TRBV3-1 (or the pseudogene TRBV3-2) to TRBJ1-4; TRBD1 agrees at 8 bases. The V segment lost 3 bases and the J segment 3 bases; nucleotides outside the gene matches: 6. CDR3 length equals 16 residues. Germline V gene lookup returns CDR1 LGHDT and CDR2 YNNKEL (reference sequence).

On this clone itself: Within the sample, other DNA sequences also encode this same CDR3. The gene calls are TRBV5-1 and TRBJ2-1; 7 bases agree with TRBD1. Germline CDR1 reads SGHRS; CDR2 reads YFSETQ. CDR3 length: 14 amino acids. The ends lost 3 bases at V and 4 bases at J; junction bases unmatched: 4. CDR3 DNA: TGCGCCAGCAGCTCACCGGGACAGTACAATGAGCAGTTCTTC. As protein: CASSSPGQYNEQFF.

This clone was seen just once. The chain combines TRBV6-2 or TRBV6-3 with TRBJ1-6; tentatively, D is TRBD1 (6 bases). V was pared by 5 bases and J by 9 bases, with 14 bases between. Germline lookup yields CDR1 MNHEY and CDR2 SVGEGT. The CDR3 consists of 14 residues. The CDR3 DNA is TGTGCCAGCAGTCCGGGGGGGGGCCGTTCACCCCTCCACTTT. Protein sequence: CASSPGGGRSPLHF.

CDR3 amino acids: CASSGLGTGRDNEQFF. In nucleotides, the CDR3 is TGTGCCAGCAGCGGACTAGGGACAGGAAGGGACAATGAGCAGTTCTTC. V and J are TRBV13 and TRBJ2-1; D might be TRBD1 (8 bases). This CDR3 spans 16 amino acids. Germline CDR1 and CDR2: PRHDT and FYEKMQ (reference sequence). Trimming took 5 bases from V and 5 from J, leaving 19 bases between them.

The V gene is TRBV28, the J gene TRBJ2-5; 8 bases are shared with TRBD2. V dropped 5 bases and J dropped 3; count of bases not matched to a gene: 20. This CDR3 spans 19 amino acids. CDR1 MDHEN and CDR2 SYDVKM come from the germline V gene. The CDR3 DNA reads as TGTGCCAGCAGTCCCAGGCTAGCGGGTATTACTCCAGGGAAAGAGACCCAGTACTTC. Its protein product is CASSPRLAGITPGKETQYF.

The chain couples TRBV20-1 to TRBJ2-1; D call uncertain. The CDR3 runs 11 residues. V lost 6 bases and J 7 bases, leaving 10 bases between the germline ends. CDR1 and CDR2 from the germline V gene are DFQATT and SNEGSKA (reference sequence). In DNA, the CDR3 is TGCAGTGCCACTGTCAAAAATGAGCAGTTCTTC. Its translation is CSATVKNEQFF.

This clone was observed a single time. This rearrangement joins TRBV11-2 to TRBJ2-7; 13 bases agree with TRBD2. Germline CDR1 SGHAT, CDR2 FQNNGV. The V and J ends lost 1 base and 9 bases, in that order; junction bases with no gene match: 6. CDR3 length: 15 residues. CDR3 DNA: TGTGCCAGCAGCTTAGGACTAGCGGGAGGATTTGTGCAGTACGTC. This encodes CASSLGLAGGFVQYV.

The table lists this clone with a count of one. This chain uses TRBV6-2 or TRBV6-3 with TRBJ1-1; D is undetermined. Germline V lookup: CDR1 MNHEY, CDR2 SVGEGT. The CDR3 runs to 11 residues. The V end lost 3 bases, the J end lost 8 bases, and 7 bases lay between the germline ends. The CDR3 bases are TGTGCCAGCAGTTATTTCGGGGAAGCTTTCTTT. It specifies CASSYFGEAFF.

The chain links TRBV28 to TRBJ2-2; 9 positions match TRBD1. Germline CDR1 and CDR2: MDHEN and SYDVKM. The CDR3 runs 16 residues. V lost 1 base, J lost 5 bases, and 5 bases stayed unmatched. The CDR3, as DNA: TGTGCCAGCAGTTTATCACAGGGGGCAGGGACCGGGGAGCTGTTTTTT. It translates to CASSLSQGAGTGELFF.

This sequence joins TRBV29-1 and TRBJ2-2, with a weak D call TRBD2 (6 bases). This CDR3 spans 13 amino acids. The germline V gene encodes CDR1 SQVTM and CDR2 ANQGSEA. V lost 5 bases to trimming and J lost 8 bases, with 15 bases between them. The CDR3 reads CSVMAARGGELFF. The DNA of the CDR3 is TGCAGCGTTATGGCGGCGCGGGGAGGGGAGCTGTTTTTT.

This CDR3 reads CAWSVPDRDNQPQHF. The CDR3 coding sequence is TGTGCCTGGAGTGTACCCGACAGGGACAATCAGCCCCAGCATTTT. The chain joins TRBV30 to TRBJ1-5, with 7 bases that match TRBD1. The V and J ends lost 0 bases and 3 bases, in that order; junction bases with no gene match: 5. This CDR3 region has 15 residues. Germline V gene sequence: CDR1 GTSNPN, CDR2 SVGIG (reference sequence).

V is TRBV5-4 and J is TRBJ1-1, with no clear D. Trimming removed 0 bases from V and 4 bases from J, with 13 bases in between. CDR1 is SGHNT, CDR2 YYREEE, per germline (reference sequence). The CDR3 is 15 amino acids. The CDR3 DNA is TGTGCCAGCAGCTTGGAACCGGCCGCGGGCACTGAAGCTTTCTTT. Translated, it gives CASSLEPAAGTEAFF.

The chain employs TRBV19 and TRBJ1-2, with D unresolved. Germline lookup yields CDR1 LNHDA and CDR2 SQIVND (reference sequence). The germline V and J ends were trimmed by 5 bases and 6 bases, with 16 bases remaining between them. This CDR3 region has 14 residues. CDR3: CASSPSSGNHGYTF. DNA for the CDR3: TGTGCCAGTAGTCCCAGTTCGGGGAACCATGGCTACACCTTC.

The V call is TRBV10-3, the J call TRBJ2-1; D is unclear. Trimming pared 6 bases from V and 0 bases from J, leaving 12 bases between. Germline loops: CDR1 ENHRY, CDR2 SYGVKD. The CDR3 consists of 15 residues. Here the CDR3 DNA reads TGTGCCATCAGCTTAAGCGAGAGCTCCTACAATGAGCAGTTCTTC. Translation: CAISLSESSYNEQFF.

V gene TRBV6-5 combines with J gene TRBJ2-5; the match to TRBD1 covers 8 bases. V lost 6 bases to trimming and J lost 2 bases; unmatched junction nucleotides: 8. This CDR3 has 15 amino acids. From germline, CDR1 is MNHEY and CDR2 SVGAGI. The CDR3 reads CASRTSGGAQETQYF. CDR3 DNA sequence: TGTGCCAGCAGGACCTCAGGGGGCGCTCAAGAGACCCAGTACTTC.

V usage is TRBV19 and J usage is TRBJ2-4, with D maybe TRBD2 (5 bases). Germline V gene data show CDR1 as LNHDA and CDR2 as SQIVND (reference sequence). The CDR3 loop spans 17 amino acids. Trimming cost V 5 bases and J 0 bases, with 17 bases left between them. Here the CDR3 reads CASSSALSGVAKNIQYF. Written as DNA, the CDR3 is TGTGCCAGTAGTTCGGCGTTATCCGGGGTAGCCAAAAACATTCAGTACTTC.

In this sample, this clone turned up a few times. The genes are TRBV29-1 and TRBJ2-3; maybe TRBD2 (6 bases). With 7 bases removed from V and 6 bases from J, the gap between germline ends came to 17 bases. Per germline, CDR1 SQVTM and CDR2 ANQGSEA. There are 13 residues in the CDR3. CDR3 sequence (DNA): TGCAGCGCCGATTCGGGGGTTGGGGATACGCAGTATTTT. It translates to CSADSGVGDTQYF.

V gene TRBV12-3 or TRBV12-4 combines with J gene TRBJ1-2, with 7 bases aligning to TRBD1. This CDR3 is built from 13 residues. V was pared by 2 bases and J by 7 bases, with 4 bases of the junction left unmatched. CDR3 region: CASSLLTGLGYTF. DNA of the CDR3: TGTGCCAGCAGTTTACTGACAGGGCTTGGCTACACCTTC.